This TCR beta chain appears in the sequencing data of a study of breast tumors, draining lymph nodes, adjacent tissues. TCRdb redid the calling of the multiplex PCR reads with MiXCR, one entry per CDR3 protein. The sample lists 130,000 or so distinct CDR3 sequences, over 20% seen once, with roughly 2.2% in the top ten. V gave up 5 bases and J gave up 1 base, with 8 bases separating them. Germline CDR1 LNHDA, CDR2 SQIVND (reference sequence). This CDR3 is 13 amino acids long. A remark on this clonotype: Its antigen remains unidentified. It may be a read error: a sequence one base away is much more abundant.

Study findings and constraints: Tumor and nontumor repertoires were significantly more similar in luminal-like than in basal-like breast cancer. Data only fit, rather than demonstrated, lymph node origin of most tumor T cells. Tumors had less TCR diversity than lymph nodes, more than nontumor tissue. Findings are consistent with lymph node origin and intratumoral expansion of most tumor T cells.

Axillary draining lymph nodes of breast cancer patients supplied the node samples. The source of this sequence is a female donor with breast cancer. Some clones in this sample may be carry-over from other donors' samples. Sequencing was done on a sample of axillary lymph node tissue. The J gene is TRBJ2-5, the V gene TRBV19; TRBD2 is a possible D gene (6 bases). The CDR3 sequence is CASSGDFQETQYF. The CDR3, as DNA: TGTGCCAGTAGTGGGGACTTCCAAGAGACCCAGTACTTC.